Listed below are T cell receptor beta chains from one sample, sequenced in a study of cytomegalovirus exposure and HLA in healthy donors. Libraries were prepared by immunoSEQ multiplex PCR; TCRdb keeps only in-frame clonotypes and omits some of them. The sample lists 150,000 or so clones, about 79% occurring once. Sequenced: PBMCs. These receptors all stem from a male donor in good health and CMV-seronegative. CDR3s include the opening cysteine and the closing phenylalanine or tryptophan. D genes are given only for firm matches. Expanded clones are given a class, and other clones once, few, many or no size at all.

abundance	d_gene	j_gene	len	v_gene	CDR3aa	CDR3nt
NA	TRBD2	TRBJ2-1	15	TRBV5-1	CASSYLAGVNNEQFF	TGCGCCAGCAGTTATCTAGCGGGGGTCAACAATGAGCAGTTCTTC
NA	NA	TRBJ1-4	12	TRBV4-3	CASSLDGGKLFF	TGCGCCAGCAGCCTGGACGGGGGAAAACTGTTTTTT
NA	NA	TRBJ1-4	15	TRBV5-5	CASSPTVGGNEKLFF	TGTGCCAGCAGCCCAACGGTCGGGGGTAATGAAAAACTGTTTTTT
few	TRBD1	TRBJ2-7	14	TRBV5-4	CASSARQGNYEQYF	TGTGCCAGCAGCGCCAGACAGGGGAACTACGAGCAGTACTTC
NA	NA	TRBJ2-5	15	TRBV18	CASSPLQGQGETQYF	TGTGCCAGCTCACCACTCCAGGGGCAAGGAGAGACCCAGTACTTC
few	NA	TRBJ2-2	13	TRBV11-3	CASSEQNTGELFF	TGTGCCAGCAGCGAACAGAACACCGGGGAGCTGTTTTTT
NA	TRBD1	TRBJ2-5	14	TRBV5-1	CASSLGTVQETQYF	TGCGCCAGCAGCCTAGGGACAGTCCAAGAGACCCAGTACTTC
NA	NA	TRBJ2-1	15	TRBV6-5	CASSALGVSYNEQFF	TGTGCCAGCAGTGCGTTAGGGGTTTCCTACAATGAGCAGTTCTTC
NA	TRBD2	TRBJ2-3	16	TRBV19	CASRSSSGTSTDTQYF	TGTGCCAGTAGGTCGTCTAGCGGGACTAGCACAGATACGCAGTATTTT
NA	NA	TRBJ1-1	12	TRBV19	CASIEPGNEAFF	TGTGCCAGTATCGAGCCGGGGAACGAAGCTTTCTTT